Following are 11 T cell receptor beta chains from one sample sequenced in a study of blood T cells in healthy people across ages. Alongside a J-beta primer mix, a sample-barcoded 5' primer served in a second PCR lasting about 7 to 11 cycles. TCRdb re-derived calls from the 5' RACE reads in MiXCR, one entry per CDR3 protein. Of about 1.7 million distinct CDR3 sequences in the sample, 28% were seen once. Specimen: blood. Receptor source: a woman aged 25 to 39 in good health.

Only a few counts were recorded for this clonotype. The chain uses TRBV5-5 and TRBJ2-3; D uncertain. This CDR3 is built from 14 residues. Germline V gene lookup returns CDR1 SGHKS and CDR2 YYEKEE (reference sequence). The V end was cut by 2 bases, the J end by 0 bases, with 7 bases between. CDR3 sequence (DNA): TGTGCCAGCAGCTTTGGCTTTAGCACAGATACGCAGTATTTT. Translated: CASSFGFSTDTQYF.

This clonotype was counted a few times. The chain recombines TRBV5-1 with TRBJ2-1; perhaps TRBD2 as D (6 bases). This CDR3 is 17 amino acids long. CDR1 and CDR2 (germline): SGHRS, YFSETQ. V lost 0 bases, J lost 7 bases, and 20 bases lay in between. The CDR3 bases are TGCGCCAGCAGCTTGGAGCGGGCCCGTCCTCGGGGGAATGAGCAGTTCTTC. Translated: CASSLERARPRGNEQFF.

This clonotype was observed many times. This chain uses TRBV7-9 with TRBJ2-5, with unresolved D. The CDR3 has 15 amino acids. From germline, CDR1 is SEHNR and CDR2 FQNEAQ (reference sequence). V gave up 6 bases and J gave up 5 bases, with 19 bases separating them. CDR3 residues: CASSSPTGRWETQYF. The CDR3 region has the DNA TGTGCCAGCAGTTCTCCAACTGGACGGTGGGAGACCCAGTACTTC.

Concerning this clonotype itself: The junction does not match germline at one end; this may be a read error. The chain has TRBV5-1 and TRBJ2-7; 9 bases match TRBD1. Per the germline V gene, CDR1 is SGHRS and CDR2 is YFSETQ. The CDR3 covers 16 residues. CDR3 region: CVSSLASGTGSYEQYF. CDR3 nucleotides: TGCGTCAGCAGCTTGGCCTCTGGGACAGGGAGTTACGAGCAGTACTTC.

This clonotype was picked up many times. The rearrangement joins TRBV29-1 to TRBJ2-7, with D unclear. Germline values: CDR1 SQVTM, CDR2 ANQGSEA. Deletions cut 6 bases from V and 4 bases from J, with 13 bases between. This CDR3 contains 12 residues. The CDR3: CSVRQLGYEQYF. As DNA, the CDR3 is TGCAGCGTGCGTCAGCTGGGGTACGAGCAGTACTTC.

Remarks on this clonotype: One base away lies a much larger clone, so this may be a sequencing read error. This chain joins TRBV20-1 and TRBJ2-7; D is perhaps TRBD1 or TRBD2 (6 bases each). This CDR3 is built from 13 residues. Per germline, CDR1 DFQATT and CDR2 SNEGSKA (reference sequence). The CDR3 DNA sequence: TGCAGTGCTAGAGGGGGGGCGGACTACGAGCGGTACTTC. This sequence encodes CSARGGADYERYF.

Of note for this clonotype: This may come from a read error, since a much larger clone is one base off. The chain employs TRBV30 and TRBJ2-4, with D tentatively TRBD1 or TRBD2 (5 bases each). The CDR3 length is 16 residues. Germline CDR1 is GTSNPN and CDR2 is SVGIG (reference sequence). Here the CDR3 DNA reads TGTACCTGGAGTCCAAAGCCGGGACGCCCCAAAAACATTCAGTACTTC. Its translation is CTWSPKPGRPKNIQYF.

The genes are TRBV2 and TRBJ2-1; D ambiguous. CDR1 is SNHLY, CDR2 FYNNEI, per germline. Trimming cost V 1 base and J 10 bases, with 8 bases left between them. CDR3 length equals 12 residues. This CDR3 reads CASSEVPPEQFF. The CDR3 nucleotides read TGTGCCAGCAGTGAAGTTCCACCGGAGCAGTTCTTC.

There are many counts of this clonotype. The genes are TRBV15 and TRBJ2-1, with a tentative D call TRBD1 (5 bases). The CDR3 runs to 15 residues. Germline V gives CDR1 LNHNV, CDR2 YYDKDF (reference sequence). With 3 bases removed from V and 5 bases from J, the gap between germline ends came to 14 bases. The CDR3 bases are TGTGCCACCAGCAGGCCCCGGACATATAACAATGAGCAGTTCTTC. Its translation is CATSRPRTYNNEQFF.

This clonotype was seen at least ten times. The DNA of the CDR3 is TGCGCCAGCAGCTTGGATCTGGAAAAACTGTTTTTT. Protein product: CASSLDLEKLFF. J is TRBJ1-4 and V is TRBV5-1; D is unresolved. Trimming left V 0 bases short and J 8 bases short, with 5 bases between. CDR3 length: 12 residues. Looked up from germline, CDR1 is SGHRS and CDR2 is YFSETQ.

This clonotype appeared a few times. The V call is TRBV5-1, the J call TRBJ1-5, with D perhaps TRBD1 (5 bases). Trimming took 5 bases from V and 1 from J, leaving 13 bases between them. Germline V gene data show CDR1 as SGHRS and CDR2 as YFSETQ. The CDR3 runs 15 residues. CDR3 sequence reads: CASSIGGSSNQPQHF. The CDR3 DNA sequence: TGCGCCAGCAGTATTGGGGGATCGAGCAATCAGCCCCAGCATTTT. The full variable domain, in which reference TRBV5-1 and TRBJ1-5 provide the parts outside the CDR3, is KAGVTQTPRYLIKTRGQQVTLSCSPISGHRSVSWYQQTPGQGLQFLFEYFSETQRNKGNFPGRFSGRQFSNSRSEMNVSTLELGDSALYLCASSIGGSSNQPQHFGDGTRLSIL.